This TCR beta chain was sequenced for a study of metastatic and nonmetastatic thyroid tumors. Study-wide context: Repertoire data that came from the blood and tumor or nodule tissue of malignant and benign thyroid patients were compared.

Germline V lookup: CDR1 KGHDR, CDR2 SFDVKD. After removal of 4 bases from V and 7 bases from J, the junction contained 10 bases not matched to a gene. There are 18 residues in the CDR3. Study-wide findings and caveats: The reported finding was significantly higher TCR beta diversity in malignant thyroid tumors relative to benign nodules, in blood and tumor.

Points on this clone: What it binds is not known.

In the study's own analysis: The study took CDR3 differences across clinicopathological groups and made a distant-metastasis classifier for papillary thyroid cancer from them. TCRdb re-called the PCR reads through MiXCR. These V and J calls rely on TCRdb rather than the paper's analysis. The repertoire has 15,000 to 20,000 clones, under 35% of them found once; the top ten carry roughly 15%. Every patient underwent thyroid surgery untreated. The receptor was isolated from a female donor with papillary thyroid cancer or a benign thyroid nodule (not recorded which). Some clones in this sample may be carry-over from other donors' samples. V gene TRBV24-1 combines with J gene TRBJ2-2, with TRBD2 matching over 14 bases. The sequenced sample consisted of tumor tissue. The CDR3 DNA sequence: TGTGCCACCAGTGACCCTGGACTAGCGGGGGGCCCGGACGGGGAGCTGTTTTTT. As protein: CATSDPGLAGGPDGELFF.